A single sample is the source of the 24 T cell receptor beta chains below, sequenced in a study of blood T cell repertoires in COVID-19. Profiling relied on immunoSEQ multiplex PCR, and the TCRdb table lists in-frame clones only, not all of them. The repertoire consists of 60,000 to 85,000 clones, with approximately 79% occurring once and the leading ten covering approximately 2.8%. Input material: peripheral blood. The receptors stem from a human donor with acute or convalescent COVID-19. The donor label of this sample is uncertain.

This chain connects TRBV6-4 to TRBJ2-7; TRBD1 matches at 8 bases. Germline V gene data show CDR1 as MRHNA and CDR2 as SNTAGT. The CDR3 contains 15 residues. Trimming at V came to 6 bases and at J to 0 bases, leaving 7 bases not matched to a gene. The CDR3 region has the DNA TGTGCCAGCAGCCGGGGACAGGACTCCTCCTACGAGCAGTACGTC. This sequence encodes CASSRGQDSSYEQYV.

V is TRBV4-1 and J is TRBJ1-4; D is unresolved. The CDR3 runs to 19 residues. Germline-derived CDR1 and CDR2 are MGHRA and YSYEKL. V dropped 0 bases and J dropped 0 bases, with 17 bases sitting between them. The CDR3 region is CASSQDAATRLATNEKLFF. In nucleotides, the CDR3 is TGCGCCAGCAGCCAAGATGCGGCTACGAGGTTGGCAACTAATGAAAAACTGTTTTTT.

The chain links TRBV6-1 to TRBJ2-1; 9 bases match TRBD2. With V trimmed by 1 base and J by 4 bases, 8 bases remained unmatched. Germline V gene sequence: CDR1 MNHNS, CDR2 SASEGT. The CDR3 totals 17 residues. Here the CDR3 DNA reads TGTGCCAGCAGTGAAGGAAGGACTAGCGCCCGTTACAATGAGCAGTTCTTC. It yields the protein CASSEGRTSARYNEQFF.

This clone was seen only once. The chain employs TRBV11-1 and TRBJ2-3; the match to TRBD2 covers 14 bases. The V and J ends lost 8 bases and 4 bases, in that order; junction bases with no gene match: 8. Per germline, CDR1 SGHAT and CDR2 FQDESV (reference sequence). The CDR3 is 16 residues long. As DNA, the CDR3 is TGTGCCAGCGGGGGACTAGCGGGAGAAATCGCAGATACGCAGTATTTT. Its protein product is CASGGLAGEIADTQYF.

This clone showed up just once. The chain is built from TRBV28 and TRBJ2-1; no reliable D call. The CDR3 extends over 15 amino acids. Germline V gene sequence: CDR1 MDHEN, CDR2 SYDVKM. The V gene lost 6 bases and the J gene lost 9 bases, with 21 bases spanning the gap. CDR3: CASSRRLTELGEQFF. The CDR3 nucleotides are TGTGCCAGCAGCCGGAGATTGACGGAGTTAGGTGAGCAGTTCTTC. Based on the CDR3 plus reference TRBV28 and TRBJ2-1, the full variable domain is DVKVTQSSRYLVKRTGEKVFLECVQDMDHENMFWYRQDPGLGLRLIYFSYDVKMKEKGDIPEGYSVSREKKERFSLILESASTNQTSMYLCASSRRLTELGEQFFGPGTRLTVL.

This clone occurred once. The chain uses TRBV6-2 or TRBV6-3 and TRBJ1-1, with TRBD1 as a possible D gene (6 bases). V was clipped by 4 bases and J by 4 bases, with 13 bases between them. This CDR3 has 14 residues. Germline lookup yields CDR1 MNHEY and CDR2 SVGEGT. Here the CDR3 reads CASSLRTVLTEAFF. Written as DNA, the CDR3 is TGTGCCAGCAGTTTAAGGACAGTACTCACTGAAGCTTTCTTT.

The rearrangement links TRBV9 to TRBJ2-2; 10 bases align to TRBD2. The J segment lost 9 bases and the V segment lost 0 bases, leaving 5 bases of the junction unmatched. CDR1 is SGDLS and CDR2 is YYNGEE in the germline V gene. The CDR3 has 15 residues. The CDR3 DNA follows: TGTGCCAGCAGCGTAGTCCTAGCGGGGGAACGGGAGCTGTTTTTT. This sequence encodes CASSVVLAGERELFF.

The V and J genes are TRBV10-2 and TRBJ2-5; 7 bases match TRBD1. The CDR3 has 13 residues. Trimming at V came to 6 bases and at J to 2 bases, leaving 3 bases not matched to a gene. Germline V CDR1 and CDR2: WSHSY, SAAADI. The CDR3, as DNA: TGCGCCAGCAGCAGACAGGGTCAAGAGACCCAGTACTTC. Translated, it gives CASSRQGQETQYF.

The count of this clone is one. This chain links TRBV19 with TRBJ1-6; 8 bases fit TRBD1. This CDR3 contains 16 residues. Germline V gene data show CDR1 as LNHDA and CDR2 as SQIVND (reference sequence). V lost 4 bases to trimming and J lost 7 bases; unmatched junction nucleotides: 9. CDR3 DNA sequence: TGTGCCAGTAGTAATCGGTGGGACAGGACAAATTCACCCCTCCACTTT. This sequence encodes CASSNRWDRTNSPLHF. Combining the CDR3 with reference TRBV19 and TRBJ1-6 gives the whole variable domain DGGITQSPKYLFRKEGQNVTLSCEQNLNHDAMYWYRQDPGQGLRLIYYSQIVNDFQKGDIAEGYSVSREKKESFPLTVTSAQKNPTAFYLCASSNRWDRTNSPLHFGNGTRLTVT.

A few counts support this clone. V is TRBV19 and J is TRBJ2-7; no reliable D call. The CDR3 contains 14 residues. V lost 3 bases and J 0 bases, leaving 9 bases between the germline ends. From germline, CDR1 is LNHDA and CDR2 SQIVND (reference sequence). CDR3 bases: TGTGCCAGTAGTATCGGTGCGAGCTCCTACGAGCAGTACTTC. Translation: CASSIGASSYEQYF.

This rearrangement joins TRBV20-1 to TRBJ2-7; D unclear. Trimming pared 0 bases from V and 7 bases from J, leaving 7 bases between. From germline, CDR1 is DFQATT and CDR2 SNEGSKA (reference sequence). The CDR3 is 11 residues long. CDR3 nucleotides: TGCAGTGCTAGAGACTCCGGGGAGCAGTACTTC. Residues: CSARDSGEQYF.

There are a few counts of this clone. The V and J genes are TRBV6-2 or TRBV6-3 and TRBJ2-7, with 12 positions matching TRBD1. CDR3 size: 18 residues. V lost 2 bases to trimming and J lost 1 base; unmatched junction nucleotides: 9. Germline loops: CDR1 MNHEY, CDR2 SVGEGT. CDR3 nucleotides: TGTGCCAGCAGTTACCGTCCCGGGACAGGGGGCGCTTCCTACGAGCAGTACTTC. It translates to CASSYRPGTGGASYEQYF.

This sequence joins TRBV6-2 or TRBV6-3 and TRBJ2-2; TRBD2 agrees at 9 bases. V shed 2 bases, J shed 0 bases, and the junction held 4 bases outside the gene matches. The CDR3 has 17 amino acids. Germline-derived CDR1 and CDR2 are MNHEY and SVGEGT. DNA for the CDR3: TGTGCCAGCAGTTACCTACGACTAGCGGCGAACACCGGGGAGCTGTTTTTT. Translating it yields CASSYLRLAANTGELFF.

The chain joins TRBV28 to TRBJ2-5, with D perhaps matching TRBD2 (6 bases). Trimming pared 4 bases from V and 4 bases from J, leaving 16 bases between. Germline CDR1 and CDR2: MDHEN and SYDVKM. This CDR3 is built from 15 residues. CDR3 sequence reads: CASSSGSTGPETQYF. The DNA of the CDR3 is TGTGCCAGCAGTTCCGGGAGTACGGGCCCAGAGACCCAGTACTTC.

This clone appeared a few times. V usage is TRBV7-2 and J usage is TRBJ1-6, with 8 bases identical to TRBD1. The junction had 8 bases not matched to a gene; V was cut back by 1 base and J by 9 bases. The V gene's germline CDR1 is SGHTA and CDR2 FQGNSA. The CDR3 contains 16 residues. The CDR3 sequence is CASSLGRRTGSSPLHF. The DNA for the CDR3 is TGTGCCAGCAGCTTAGGCCGAAGGACAGGGTCTTCACCCCTCCACTTT.

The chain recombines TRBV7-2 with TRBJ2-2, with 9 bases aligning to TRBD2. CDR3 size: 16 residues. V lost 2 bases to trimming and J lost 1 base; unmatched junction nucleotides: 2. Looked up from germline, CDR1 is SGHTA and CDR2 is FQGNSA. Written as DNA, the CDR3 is TGTGCCAGCAGCTTACGGCGGGGGGGGAACACCGGGGAGCTGTTTTTT. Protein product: CASSLRRGGNTGELFF.

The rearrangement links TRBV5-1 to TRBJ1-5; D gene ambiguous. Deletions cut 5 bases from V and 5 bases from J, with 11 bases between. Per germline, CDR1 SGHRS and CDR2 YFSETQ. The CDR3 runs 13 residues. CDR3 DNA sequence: TGCGCCAGCAGACTGGGCTTAGATCAGCCCCAGCATTTT. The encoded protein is CASRLGLDQPQHF.

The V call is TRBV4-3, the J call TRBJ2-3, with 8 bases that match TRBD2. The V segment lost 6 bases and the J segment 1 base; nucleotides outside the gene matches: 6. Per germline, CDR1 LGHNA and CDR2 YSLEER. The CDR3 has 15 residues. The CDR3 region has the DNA TGCGCCAGCAGGAAGTCGACTAGCGGCACAGATACGCAGTATTTT. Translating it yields CASRKSTSGTDTQYF.

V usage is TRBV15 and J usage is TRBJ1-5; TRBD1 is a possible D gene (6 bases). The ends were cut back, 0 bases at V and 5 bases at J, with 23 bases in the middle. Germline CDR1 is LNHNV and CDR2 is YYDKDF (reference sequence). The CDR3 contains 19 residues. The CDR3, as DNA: TGTGCCACCAGCAGAGATACGGGGGGCCTCGGGACCGCCGATCAGCCCCAGCATTTT. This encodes CATSRDTGGLGTADQPQHF.

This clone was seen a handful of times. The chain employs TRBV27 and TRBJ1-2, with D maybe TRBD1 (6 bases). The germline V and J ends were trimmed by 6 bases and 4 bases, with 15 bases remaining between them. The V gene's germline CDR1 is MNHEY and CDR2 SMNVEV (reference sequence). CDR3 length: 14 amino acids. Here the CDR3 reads CASSSPKQGYGYTF. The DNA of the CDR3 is TGTGCCAGCAGCTCCCCAAAACAGGGCTATGGCTACACCTTC.

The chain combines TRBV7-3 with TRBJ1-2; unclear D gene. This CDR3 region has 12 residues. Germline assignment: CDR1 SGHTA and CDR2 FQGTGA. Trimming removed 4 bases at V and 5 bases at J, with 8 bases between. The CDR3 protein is CASSSGGYGYTF. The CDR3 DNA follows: TGTGCCAGCAGCTCCGGAGGGTATGGCTACACCTTC.

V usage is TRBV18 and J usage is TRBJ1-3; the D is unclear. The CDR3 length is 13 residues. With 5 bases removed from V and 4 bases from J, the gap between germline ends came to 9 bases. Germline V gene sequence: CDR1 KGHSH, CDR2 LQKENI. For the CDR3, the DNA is TGTGCCAGCTCATCACAAGCAGGAAACACCATATATTTT. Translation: CASSSQAGNTIYF.

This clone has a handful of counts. CDR3 sequence: CASSQGTGNSGANVLTF. As DNA, the CDR3 is TGTGCCAGCAGCCAAGGGACAGGGAACTCTGGGGCCAACGTCCTGACTTTC. This chain connects TRBV3-1 (or the pseudogene TRBV3-2) to TRBJ2-6; 8 bases are shared with TRBD1. The germline V gene encodes CDR1 LGHDT and CDR2 YNNKEL (reference sequence). Trimming cost V 1 base and J 0 bases; bases outside gene matches: 2. The CDR3 runs to 17 residues.

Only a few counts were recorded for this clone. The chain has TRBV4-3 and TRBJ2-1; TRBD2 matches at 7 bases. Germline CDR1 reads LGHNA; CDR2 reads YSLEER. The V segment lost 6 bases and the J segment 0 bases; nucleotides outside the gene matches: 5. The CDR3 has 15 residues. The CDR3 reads CASRPGTTSYNEQFF. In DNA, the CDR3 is TGCGCCAGCAGACCCGGGACTACCTCCTACAATGAGCAGTTCTTC.